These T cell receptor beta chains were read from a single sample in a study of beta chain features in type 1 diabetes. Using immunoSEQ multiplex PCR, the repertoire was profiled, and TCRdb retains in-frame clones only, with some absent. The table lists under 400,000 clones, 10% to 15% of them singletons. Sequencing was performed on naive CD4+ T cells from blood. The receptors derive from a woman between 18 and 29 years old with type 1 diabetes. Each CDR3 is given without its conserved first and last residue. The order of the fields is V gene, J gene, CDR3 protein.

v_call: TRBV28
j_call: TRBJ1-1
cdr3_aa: ASSPGTGGTEAF

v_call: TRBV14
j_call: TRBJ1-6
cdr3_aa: ASRQQGGLHNSPLH

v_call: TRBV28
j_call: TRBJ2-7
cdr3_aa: AIARSGFGDTRGEQY

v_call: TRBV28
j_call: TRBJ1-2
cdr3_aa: ASSRGQGHGKYGYT

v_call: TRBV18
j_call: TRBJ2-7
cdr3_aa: ASSPPAAYEQY

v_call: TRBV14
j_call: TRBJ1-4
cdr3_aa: ASSQVQGRGREKLF

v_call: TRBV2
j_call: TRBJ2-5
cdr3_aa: ASSGNIADQETQY

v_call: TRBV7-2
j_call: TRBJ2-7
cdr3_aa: ASSTRQPTYEQY

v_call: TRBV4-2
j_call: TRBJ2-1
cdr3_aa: ASRDGGSTYNEQF

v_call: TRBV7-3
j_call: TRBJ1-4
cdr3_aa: ASSLNRATNEKLF

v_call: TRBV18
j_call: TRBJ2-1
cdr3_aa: ASSPTTGGEQF

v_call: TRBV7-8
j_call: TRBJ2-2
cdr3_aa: ASSLEGITGELF

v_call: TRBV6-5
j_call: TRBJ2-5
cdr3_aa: ASSSGETQY

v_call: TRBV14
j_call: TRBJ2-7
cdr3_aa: ASSQGMGLDPYEQY

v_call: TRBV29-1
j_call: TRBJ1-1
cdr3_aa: SVGTGAWNTEAF

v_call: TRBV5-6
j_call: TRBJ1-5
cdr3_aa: ASSHTLHKPQH

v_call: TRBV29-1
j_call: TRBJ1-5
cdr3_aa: SVEIGAGSNQPQH

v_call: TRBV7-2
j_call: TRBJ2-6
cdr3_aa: ASSLTGLAANVLT

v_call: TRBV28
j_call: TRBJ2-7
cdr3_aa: ASRTGHNEQY

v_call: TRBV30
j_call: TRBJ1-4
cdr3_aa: AWTAAVLNEKLF

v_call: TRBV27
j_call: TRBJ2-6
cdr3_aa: ASSPFGANVLT

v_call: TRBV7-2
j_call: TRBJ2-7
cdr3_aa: ASSRDNPYEQY

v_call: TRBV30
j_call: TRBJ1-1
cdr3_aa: AWNRRVGREAF

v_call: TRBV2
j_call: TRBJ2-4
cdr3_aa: ASRSLEAKNIQY

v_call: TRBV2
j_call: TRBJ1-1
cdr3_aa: ASSAQGANTEAF

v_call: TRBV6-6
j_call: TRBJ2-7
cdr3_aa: ASSKNPHQY

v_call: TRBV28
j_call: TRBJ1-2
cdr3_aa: ASRGTGLYGYT

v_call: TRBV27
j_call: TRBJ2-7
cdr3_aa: ASSAREGLGEQY

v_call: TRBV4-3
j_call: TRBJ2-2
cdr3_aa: ASSQDFLAGGTGELF

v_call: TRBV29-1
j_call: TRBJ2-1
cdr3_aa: SVRRRLANNEQF

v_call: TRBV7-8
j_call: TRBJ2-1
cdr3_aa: ASSPTGVNEQF

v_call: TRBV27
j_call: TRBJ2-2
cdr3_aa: ASSAPHRFANTGELF

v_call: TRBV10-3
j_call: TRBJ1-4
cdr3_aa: AIQGETNEKLF

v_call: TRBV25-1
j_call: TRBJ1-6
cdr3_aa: ASTGQANNSPLH

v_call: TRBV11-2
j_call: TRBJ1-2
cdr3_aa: ASSSRQRSLNGYT

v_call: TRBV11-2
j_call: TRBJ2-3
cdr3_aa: ASSSGLATSTDTQY

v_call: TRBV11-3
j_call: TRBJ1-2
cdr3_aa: ASSKETGNYGYT

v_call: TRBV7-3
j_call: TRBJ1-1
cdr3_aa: ASSATGTGMTEAF

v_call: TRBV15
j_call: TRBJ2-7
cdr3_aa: ATSRDTRAPSYEQY

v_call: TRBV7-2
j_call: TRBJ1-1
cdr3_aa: ASSPGYSEAF

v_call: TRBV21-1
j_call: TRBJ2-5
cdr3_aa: ASSRMDRERETQY

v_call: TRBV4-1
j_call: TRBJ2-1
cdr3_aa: ASSQDKLAGAYSYNEQF

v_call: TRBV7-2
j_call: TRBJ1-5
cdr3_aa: ASSSPGGSQPQH

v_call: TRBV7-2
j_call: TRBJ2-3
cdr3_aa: ASSLRGGTQY

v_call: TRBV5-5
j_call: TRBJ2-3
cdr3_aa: ASSLAPGFSTDTQY

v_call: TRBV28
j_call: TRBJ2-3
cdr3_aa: ASRTSGISTDTQY

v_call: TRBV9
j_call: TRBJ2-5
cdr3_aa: ASNVAGYHQETQY

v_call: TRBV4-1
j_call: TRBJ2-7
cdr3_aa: ASSQGWLAGYEQY

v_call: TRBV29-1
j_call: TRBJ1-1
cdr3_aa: SVERRGRMNTEAF

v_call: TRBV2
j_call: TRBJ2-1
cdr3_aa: ASKRDSYNEQF

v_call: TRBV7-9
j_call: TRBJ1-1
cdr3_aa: ATFKVGADTEAF

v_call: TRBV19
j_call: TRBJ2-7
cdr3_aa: ASSGTGGYEQY

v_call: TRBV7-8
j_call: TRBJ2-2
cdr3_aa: ASSPLGGYTGELF

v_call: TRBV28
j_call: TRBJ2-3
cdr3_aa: ASSLYGSDTQY

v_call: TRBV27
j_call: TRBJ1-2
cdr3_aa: ASSPRGTLYGYT

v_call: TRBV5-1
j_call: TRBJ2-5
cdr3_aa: ASSLFGGGSTQY

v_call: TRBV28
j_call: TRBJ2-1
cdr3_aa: ASSEAVRNEQF